This TCR beta chain derives from a study of T cells expressing NK-cell markers. TCRdb reprocessed the 5' RACE reads and reports one entry per CDR3 protein, with no DNA. The sample totals about 300,000 distinct CDR3 sequences. This CDR3 has 15 residues. The germline V gene encodes CDR1 SGHVS and CDR2 FQNEAQ. The sample taken for sequencing was blood T cells: a sorted CD56 or NKG2C T cell subset, CD4+ or CD8+ T cells, or bulk PBMC T cells (not recorded which). The genes are TRBV7-8 and TRBJ2-1; absent DNA, TCRdb's TRBD1 call cannot be checked. The source of this sequence is a woman between 18 and 69 years old in good health. This chain's CDR3 is CASSLRGTRDNEQFF. Complete variable domain (other parts from reference TRBV7-8 and TRBJ2-1): GAGVSQSPRYKVAKRGQDVALRCDPISGHVSLFWYQQALGQGPEFLTYFQNEAQLDKSGLPSDRFFAERPEGSVSTLKIQRTQQEDSAVYLCASSLRGTRDNEQFFGPGTRLTVL.